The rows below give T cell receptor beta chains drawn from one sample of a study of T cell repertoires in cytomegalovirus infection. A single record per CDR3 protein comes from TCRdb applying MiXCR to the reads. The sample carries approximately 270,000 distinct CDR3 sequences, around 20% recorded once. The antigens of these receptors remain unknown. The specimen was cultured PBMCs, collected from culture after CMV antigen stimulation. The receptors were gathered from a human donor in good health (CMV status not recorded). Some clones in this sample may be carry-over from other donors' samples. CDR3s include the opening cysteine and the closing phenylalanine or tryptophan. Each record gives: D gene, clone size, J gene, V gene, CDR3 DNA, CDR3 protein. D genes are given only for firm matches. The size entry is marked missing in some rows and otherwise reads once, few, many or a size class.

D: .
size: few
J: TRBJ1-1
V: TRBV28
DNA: TGTGCCAGCAGTACGGGGCAGATCATTGGGGCTTTCTTT
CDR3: CASSTGQIIGAFF

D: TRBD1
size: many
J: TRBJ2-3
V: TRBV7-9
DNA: TGTGCCAGCAGTCTACCTCCTCCCGAGACAGGGGGCACAGATACGCAGTATTTT
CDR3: CASSLPPPETGGTDTQYF

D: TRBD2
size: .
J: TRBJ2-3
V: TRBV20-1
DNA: TGCAGTGCTCCACCGATAGCGGGCCTCATAACAACAGATACGCAGTATTTT
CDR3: CSAPPIAGLITTDTQYF

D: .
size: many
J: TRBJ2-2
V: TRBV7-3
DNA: TGTGCCAGCGGACTTCTGAACACCGGGGAGCTGTTTTTT
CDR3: CASGLLNTGELFF

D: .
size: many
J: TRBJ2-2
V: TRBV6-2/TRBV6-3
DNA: TGTGCCAGCAGGCAATTCAGGGAGCTGTTTTTT
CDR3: CASRQFRELFF

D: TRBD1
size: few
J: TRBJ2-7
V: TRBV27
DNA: TGTGCCAGCAGTTTATCTCCAGGACAGGGGGTTTACGAGCAGTACTTC
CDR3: CASSLSPGQGVYEQYF

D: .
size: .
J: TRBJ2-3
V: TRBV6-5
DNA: TGTGCCAGCAGTAGGACCGCAGATACGCAGTATTTT
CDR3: CASSRTADTQYF

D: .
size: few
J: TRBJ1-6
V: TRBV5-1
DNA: TGCGCCAGCAGCTTGGACAGCTCCTATAATTCACCCCTCCACTTT
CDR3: CASSLDSSYNSPLHF

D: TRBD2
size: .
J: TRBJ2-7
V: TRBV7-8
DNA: TGTGCCAGCAGCTTAGCGAGAGTCGGGAGGGCCCACTACGAGCAGTACTTC
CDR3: CASSLARVGRAHYEQYF

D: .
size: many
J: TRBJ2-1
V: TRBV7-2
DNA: TGTGCCAGCAGCTTAAATCCGGGACGCCGGCCGGACAATGAGCAGTTCTTC
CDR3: CASSLNPGRRPDNEQFF

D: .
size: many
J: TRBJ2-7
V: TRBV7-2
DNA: TGTGCCAGCAGCGTCAGACTAGTAAACTCCTACGAGCAGTACTTC
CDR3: CASSVRLVNSYEQYF

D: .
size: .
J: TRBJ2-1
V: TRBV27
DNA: TGTGCCAGCAGGACGGGACGCTGGGATGAGCAGTTCTTC
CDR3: CASRTGRWDEQFF

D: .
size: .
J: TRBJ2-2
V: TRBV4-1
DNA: TGCGCCAGCACACGGACAGAGAACACCGGGGAGCTGTTTTTT
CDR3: CASTRTENTGELFF

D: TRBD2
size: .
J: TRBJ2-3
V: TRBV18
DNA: TGTGCCAGCTCACCACCGGGACTAGCGGGGCTTACAGATACGCAGTATTTT
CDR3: CASSPPGLAGLTDTQYF

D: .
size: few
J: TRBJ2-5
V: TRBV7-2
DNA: TGTGCCAGCAGTCCCAGAAACCGGCCAAGGGTCGAGTTCGAGACCCAGTACTTC
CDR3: CASSPRNRPRVEFETQYF

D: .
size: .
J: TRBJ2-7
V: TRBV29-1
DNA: TGCAGCGCCCAGGGAGGCCCTATCTCCTACGAGCAGTACTTC
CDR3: CSAQGGPISYEQYF

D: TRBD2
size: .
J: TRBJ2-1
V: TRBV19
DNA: TGTGCCATTGGGACTAGCGGGAGCGAGCAGTTCTTC
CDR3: CAIGTSGSEQFF

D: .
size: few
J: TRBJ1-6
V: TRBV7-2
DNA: TGTGCCAGCAGCTCGGACAGTATTTATAATTCACCCCTCCACTTT
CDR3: CASSSDSIYNSPLHF

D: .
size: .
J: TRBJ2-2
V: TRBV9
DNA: TGTGCCAGCAGCGTAGTGACCGGGGAGCTGTTTTTT
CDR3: CASSVVTGELFF

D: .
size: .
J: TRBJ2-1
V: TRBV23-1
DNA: TGCGCCAGCAGTCACCCCTATGGGGGAGTAGGCTACAATGAGCAGTTCTTC
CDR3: CASSHPYGGVGYNEQFF

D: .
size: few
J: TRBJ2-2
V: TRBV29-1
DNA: TGCAGCGTTTATACCTTAACCGGGGAGCTGTTTTTT
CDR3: CSVYTLTGELFF

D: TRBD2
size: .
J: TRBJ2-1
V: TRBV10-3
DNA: TGTGCCATCAGCTTCCTAGCGGGAGGGCGCTCCTACAATGAGCAGTTCTTC
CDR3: CAISFLAGGRSYNEQFF

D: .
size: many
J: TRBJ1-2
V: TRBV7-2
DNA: TGTGCCAGCAGCTCCGGGGTTCGCTATGGCTACACCTTC
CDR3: CASSSGVRYGYTF

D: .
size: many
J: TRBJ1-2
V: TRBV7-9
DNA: TGTGCCAGCAGCTTAACAGATACAGGACGTGGCTACACCTTC
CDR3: CASSLTDTGRGYTF

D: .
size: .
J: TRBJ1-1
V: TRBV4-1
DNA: TGCGCCAGCAGCCAAGACCCGGGAAAGACTGAAGCTTTCTTT
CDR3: CASSQDPGKTEAFF

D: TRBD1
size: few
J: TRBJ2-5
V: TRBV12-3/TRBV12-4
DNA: TGTGCCAGCAGGGGGACAGGGAAAGAGACCCAGTACTTC
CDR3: CASRGTGKETQYF

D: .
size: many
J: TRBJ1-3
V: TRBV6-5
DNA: TGTGCCACGATGCGGGGGGAACCTGGAAACACCATATATTTT
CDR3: CATMRGEPGNTIYF

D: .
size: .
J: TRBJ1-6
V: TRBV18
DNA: TGTGCCAGCTCACCAAACTCGGCGGCCTATAATTCACCCCTCCACTTT
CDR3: CASSPNSAAYNSPLHF

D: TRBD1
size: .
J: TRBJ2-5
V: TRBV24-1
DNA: TGTGCCACTTCCAGGGGGCTTGGAGAGACCCAGTACTTC
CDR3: CATSRGLGETQYF

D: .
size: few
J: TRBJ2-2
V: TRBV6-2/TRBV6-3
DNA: TGTGCCAGCTCTTGGGCGGATCCTCGATTGGGGGAGCTGTTTTTT
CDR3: CASSWADPRLGELFF

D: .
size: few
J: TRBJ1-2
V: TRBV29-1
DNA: TGCAGCGTTGGCAGGGACCTCGGGTACTATGGCTACACCTTC
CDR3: CSVGRDLGYYGYTF

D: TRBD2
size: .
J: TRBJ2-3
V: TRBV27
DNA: TGTGCCAGCCGAAGACTAGCGGGTACAGATACGCAGTATTTT
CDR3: CASRRLAGTDTQYF

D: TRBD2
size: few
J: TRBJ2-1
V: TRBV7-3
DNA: TGTGCCAGCAGCTCGGACGGTGCGGGGGGTGAGCAGTTCTTC
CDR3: CASSSDGAGGEQFF

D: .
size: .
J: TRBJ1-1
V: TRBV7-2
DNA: TGTGCCAGCAGCTTAGATTGGGGGAGGAACACTGAAGCTTTCTTT
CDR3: CASSLDWGRNTEAFF

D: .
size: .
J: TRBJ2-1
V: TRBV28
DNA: TGTGCCAGCAGTTCTCCGGGGGTTCTTCATTACAATGAGCAGTTCTTC
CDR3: CASSSPGVLHYNEQFF

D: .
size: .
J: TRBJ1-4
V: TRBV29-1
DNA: TGCAGCGTTGAAGGAGGTGGGGGCGAAAAACTGTTTTTT
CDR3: CSVEGGGGEKLFF

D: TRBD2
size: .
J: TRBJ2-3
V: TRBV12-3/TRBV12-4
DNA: TGTGCCAGCAGCCAGACTAGCGGGAGGGGAGATACGCAGTATTTT
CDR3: CASSQTSGRGDTQYF

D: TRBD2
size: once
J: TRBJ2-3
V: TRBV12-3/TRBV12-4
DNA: TGTGCCAGCAGTTCCACCAGACTAGCGGGAGGGTCCCCTACAGATACGCAGTATTTT
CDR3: CASSSTRLAGGSPTDTQYF

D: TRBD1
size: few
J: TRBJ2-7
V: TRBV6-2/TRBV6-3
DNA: TGTGCCAGCAGTTACTCGGGGACAGTAGCCTACGAGCAGTACTTC
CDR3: CASSYSGTVAYEQYF

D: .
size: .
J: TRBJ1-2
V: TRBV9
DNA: TGTGCCAGCAGCGTGGGCAGGGGAGACTATGGCTACACCTTC
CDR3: CASSVGRGDYGYTF

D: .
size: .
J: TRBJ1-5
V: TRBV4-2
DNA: TGTGCCAGCAGCCAAGATGCGGACAGTTTCAATCAGCCCCAGCATTTT
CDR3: CASSQDADSFNQPQHF

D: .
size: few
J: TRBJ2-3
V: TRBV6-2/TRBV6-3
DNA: TGTGCCAGCAGTTATTTCGACAGAACTACAGATACGCAGTATTTT
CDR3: CASSYFDRTTDTQYF

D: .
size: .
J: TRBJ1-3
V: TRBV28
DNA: TGTGCCAGCAGTTTATACCATCCAATGTTTGGTTCCAGCTCTGGAAACACCATATATTTT
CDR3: CASSLYHPMFGSSSGNTIYF

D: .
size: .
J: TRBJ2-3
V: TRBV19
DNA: TGTGCCAGTACGGTTGGGAATACGCATACGCAGTATTTT
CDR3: CASTVGNTHTQYF

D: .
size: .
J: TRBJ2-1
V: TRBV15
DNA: TGTGCCACCAGCAGAGTCGGTTTAGGGAGCTCCTTCAATGAGCAGTTCTTC
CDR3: CATSRVGLGSSFNEQFF

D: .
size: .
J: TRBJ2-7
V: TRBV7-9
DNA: TGTGCCAGCAGCCCCCTCCTCTACGAGCAGTACTTC
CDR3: CASSPLLYEQYF

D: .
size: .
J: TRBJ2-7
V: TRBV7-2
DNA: TGTGTCAGCAGCTTAGGACTCGGCAACGAGCAGTACTTC
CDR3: CVSSLGLGNEQYF

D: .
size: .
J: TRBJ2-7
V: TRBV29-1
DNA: TGCAGCGTTGAAGATCGCGGGGAGCAGTACTTC
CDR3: CSVEDRGEQYF

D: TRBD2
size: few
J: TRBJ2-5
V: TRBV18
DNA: TGTGCCAGCTCACCCCCCGGGACTAGCGTAGGAGAGACCCAGTACTTC
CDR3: CASSPPGTSVGETQYF

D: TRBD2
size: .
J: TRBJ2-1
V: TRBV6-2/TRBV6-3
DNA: TGTGCCAGCAGTCGAGGGACTAGCGGGAGGGCCTTTCATGAGCAGTTCTTC
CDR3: CASSRGTSGRAFHEQFF

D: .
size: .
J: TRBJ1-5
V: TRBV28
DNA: TGTGCCAGCAGTGGGACAAAGGATAGCAATCAGCCCCAGCATTTT
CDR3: CASSGTKDSNQPQHF

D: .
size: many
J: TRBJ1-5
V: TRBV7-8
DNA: TGTGCCAGCAGCTTAGCTCGGCAGGGCAATCAGCCCCAGCATTTT
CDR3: CASSLARQGNQPQHF

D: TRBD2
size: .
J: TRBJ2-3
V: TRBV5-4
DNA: TGTGCCAGCAGCTTGGCCGATGGGACTAGCGGGAGAAGGGCAGATACGCAGTATTTT
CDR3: CASSLADGTSGRRADTQYF